Listed below are T cell receptor beta chains from one sample, sequenced in a study of PD-L1 blockade in urothelial cancer. Measured with immunoSEQ multiplex PCR; TCRdb has only the in-frame clones, and not every one. Among some 60,000 clones listed, about 86% were seen once. Sequencing used PBMCs, obtained around atezolizumab (anti-PD-L1) treatment. The origin of the receptors is a man in his fifties or sixties with urothelial cancer. Both conserved end residues are trimmed from each CDR3. Fields, in order: D gene, V gene, CDR3 length, CDR3 protein. The D gene is left open where the match is weak.

D: TRBD1
V: TRBV19
length: 12
CDR3: ASIAGTGRTEAF

D: .
V: TRBV7-6
length: 14
CDR3: ASSLEPGGQYYEQY

D: TRBD1
V: TRBV10-3
length: 14
CDR3: AISNGQGAFDYGYT

D: TRBD2
V: TRBV7-2
length: 11
CDR3: ASSWTSGYEQY

D: TRBD1
V: TRBV9
length: 13
CDR3: ASSKTGSVNTEAF

D: .
V: TRBV6-5
length: 12
CDR3: ASSYIQGYSPLH

D: .
V: TRBV27
length: 14
CDR3: ASSPLTRMAYNEQF

D: TRBD1
V: TRBV14
length: 12
CDR3: ASSRQGNTGELF

D: .
V: TRBV28
length: 14
CDR3: ASSLRVQPLTDTQY

D: .
V: TRBV2
length: 12
CDR3: ASTRQNAAYEQY

D: .
V: TRBV15
length: 13
CDR3: ATSAYIATNEKLF

D: .
V: TRBV10-1
length: 11
CDR3: ASSEARVGEQF

D: TRBD1
V: TRBV5-1
length: 12
CDR3: ASSPRTGGETQY

D: .
V: TRBV28
length: 11
CDR3: ASMTGANYGYT

D: .
V: TRBV5-4
length: 10
CDR3: ASSSLGGEQF

D: TRBD2
V: TRBV14
length: 13
CDR3: ASSQLAGGPNEQF

D: .
V: TRBV14
length: 11
CDR3: ASSQDYGDTQY

D: TRBD2
V: TRBV11-2
length: 14
CDR3: ASSFAGGAAGETQY

D: .
V: TRBV7-8
length: 16
CDR3: ASSLTPGWGSKTDTQY

D: TRBD2
V: TRBV6-1
length: 14
CDR3: ASSALRDYGLETQY

D: .
V: TRBV4-1
length: 12
CDR3: ASSHHTESYEQY

D: TRBD1
V: TRBV16
length: 14
CDR3: ASSQSLRQGGYGYT

D: .
V: TRBV7-2
length: 12
CDR3: ASSWRRNVDEQF

D: .
V: TRBV7-9
length: 15
CDR3: ASRTDGQTQIMVEAF

D: TRBD1
V: TRBV4-2
length: 13
CDR3: ASSQEDRGREKLF

D: .
V: TRBV11-2
length: 12
CDR3: ASSNSVPYAEQF

D: TRBD2
V: TRBV27
length: 12
CDR3: ASRDRDYRHEQY

D: TRBD1
V: TRBV9
length: 14
CDR3: ASSENPGQSNEKLF

D: .
V: TRBV6-1
length: 14
CDR3: ASSVKSETEKETQY

D: .
V: TRBV7-8
length: 12
CDR3: ASSLSRTILEQY

D: .
V: TRBV6-1
length: 11
CDR3: ASSENRGHGYT

D: TRBD2
V: TRBV4-1
length: 15
CDR3: ASSQRRIAGGPGEQY

D: .
V: TRBV28
length: 11
CDR3: ASSPRRVNEQF

D: TRBD1
V: TRBV6-1
length: 13
CDR3: ASSDDREKRRELF

D: .
V: TRBV20-1
length: 9
CDR3: SAATGTEAF

D: .
V: TRBV27
length: 13
CDR3: ASARDRSSGNTIY

D: .
V: TRBV27
length: 13
CDR3: ASSFSHRGGTGYT

D: TRBD1
V: TRBV2
length: 12
CDR3: ASNLQGARETQY

D: .
V: TRBV7-2
length: 12
CDR3: ASRDWTEGNTIY

D: .
V: TRBV5-4
length: 10
CDR3: ASSLFGVAQY

D: TRBD2
V: TRBV7-2
length: 16
CDR3: ASSLVASREGIAGELF

D: .
V: TRBV20-1
length: 9
CDR3: SASPSVEQY

D: .
V: TRBV6-5
length: 13
CDR3: ASSYDGQSRYGYT

D: .
V: TRBV7-9
length: 10
CDR3: ASSLREDTQY

D: .
V: TRBV5-4
length: 9
CDR3: ASSSRDTQY

D: .
V: TRBV15
length: 14
CDR3: ATSKRQVSYNSPLH

D: .
V: TRBV5-1
length: 13
CDR3: ASSRLGAASREQY

D: .
V: TRBV5-1
length: 13
CDR3: ASSLWGQGINEQY

D: TRBD1
V: TRBV2
length: 10
CDR3: ASRGDRGPAF

D: TRBD1
V: TRBV7-9
length: 15
CDR3: ASSPGQWSSGANVLT

D: .
V: TRBV5-4
length: 11
CDR3: ASSLKNTGELF

D: TRBD1
V: TRBV6-5
length: 13
CDR3: ASSASGTGYQPQH

D: TRBD2
V: TRBV18
length: 11
CDR3: ASSGTSGDTQY

D: .
V: TRBV9
length: 11
CDR3: ASSTRTDNEQF

D: .
V: TRBV6-5
length: 12
CDR3: ASSYSGRGREQY